The source of this TCR beta chain is a study of blood T cell repertoires in COVID-19. Study summary: Samples of COVID-19 (acute and convalescent) were obtained from the United States, Italy and Spain. The cDNA or gDNA used as material had been derived from T cells, B-cell-depleted T cells, or PBMCs.

Original processing methods: How many nucleated cells were present was estimated from reference gene primer amplification. TCRdb keeps only in-frame clones here, not all; method: immunoSEQ multiplex PCR. The DNA gave D and trimming, while V, J and clone size come from that table. This table has 110,000 or so clones, roughly 80% appearing once. The V gene's germline CDR1 is MRHNA and CDR2 SNTAGT. Trimming removed 7 bases at V and 0 bases at J, with 13 bases between. The CDR3 length is 15 residues. Specimen: peripheral blood. The chain employs TRBV6-4 and TRBJ1-3; no firm D call. This receptor was taken from a woman in her fifties or sixties with acute or convalescent COVID-19. CDR3 bases: TGTGCCAGCACCAAAGACATTTCCTCTGGAAACACCATATATTTT. Residues: CASTKDISSGNTIYF.